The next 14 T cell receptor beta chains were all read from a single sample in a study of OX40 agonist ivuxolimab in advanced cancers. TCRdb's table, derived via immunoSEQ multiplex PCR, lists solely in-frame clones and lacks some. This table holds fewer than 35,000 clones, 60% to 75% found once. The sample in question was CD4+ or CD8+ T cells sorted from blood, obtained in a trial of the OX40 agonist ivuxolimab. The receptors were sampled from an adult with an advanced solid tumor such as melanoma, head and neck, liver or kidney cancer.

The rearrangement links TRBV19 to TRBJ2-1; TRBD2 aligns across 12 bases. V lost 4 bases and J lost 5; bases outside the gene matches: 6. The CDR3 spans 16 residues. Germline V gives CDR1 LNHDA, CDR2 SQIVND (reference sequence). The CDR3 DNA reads TGTGCCAGTAGTACCCTAGCGGGGGGGTTAAACAATGAGCAGTTCTTC. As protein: CASSTLAGGLNNEQFF.

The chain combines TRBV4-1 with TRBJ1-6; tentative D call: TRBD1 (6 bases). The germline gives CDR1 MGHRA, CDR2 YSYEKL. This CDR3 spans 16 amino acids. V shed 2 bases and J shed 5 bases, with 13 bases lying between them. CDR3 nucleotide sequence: TGCGCCAGCAGCCAATGGCTGGCAGGGGATAATTCACCCCTCCACTTT. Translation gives CASSQWLAGDNSPLHF.

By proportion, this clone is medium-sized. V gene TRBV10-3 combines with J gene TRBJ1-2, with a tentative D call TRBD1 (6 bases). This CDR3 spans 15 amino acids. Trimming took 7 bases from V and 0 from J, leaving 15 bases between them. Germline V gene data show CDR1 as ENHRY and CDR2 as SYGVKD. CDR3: CAITHSGQSNYGYTF. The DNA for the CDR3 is TGTGCCATCACTCACTCTGGACAGTCTAACTATGGCTACACCTTC.

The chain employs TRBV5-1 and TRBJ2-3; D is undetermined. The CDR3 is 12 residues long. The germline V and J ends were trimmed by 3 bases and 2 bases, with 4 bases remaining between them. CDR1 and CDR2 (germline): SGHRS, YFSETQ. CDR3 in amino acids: CASSSLTDTQYF. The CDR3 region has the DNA TGCGCCAGCAGCTCCCTCACAGATACGCAGTATTTT.

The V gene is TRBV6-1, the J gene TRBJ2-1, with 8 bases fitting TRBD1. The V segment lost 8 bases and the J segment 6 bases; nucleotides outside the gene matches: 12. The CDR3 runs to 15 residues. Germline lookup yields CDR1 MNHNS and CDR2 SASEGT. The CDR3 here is CASGPGQGIPNEQFF. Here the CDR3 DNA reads TGTGCCAGCGGCCCCGGACAGGGTATTCCCAATGAGCAGTTCTTC.

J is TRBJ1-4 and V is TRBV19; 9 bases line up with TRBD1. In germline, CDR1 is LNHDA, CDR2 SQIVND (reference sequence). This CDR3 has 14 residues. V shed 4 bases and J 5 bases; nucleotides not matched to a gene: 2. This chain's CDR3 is CASSRDRGNEKLFF. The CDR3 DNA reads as TGTGCCAGTAGTAGAGACAGGGGGAATGAAAAACTGTTTTTT.

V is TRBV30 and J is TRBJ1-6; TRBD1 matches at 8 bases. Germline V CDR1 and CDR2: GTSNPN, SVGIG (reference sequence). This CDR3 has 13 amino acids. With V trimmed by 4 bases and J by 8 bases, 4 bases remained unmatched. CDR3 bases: TGTGCCTGGAACAGGGGGTCCTATTCACCCCTCCACTTT. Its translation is CAWNRGSYSPLHF.

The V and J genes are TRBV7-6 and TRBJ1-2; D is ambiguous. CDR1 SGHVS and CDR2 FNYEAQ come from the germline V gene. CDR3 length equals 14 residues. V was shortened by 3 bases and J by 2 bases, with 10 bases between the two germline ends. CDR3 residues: CASSFAEFNYGYTF. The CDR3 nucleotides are TGTGCCAGCAGCTTCGCAGAGTTCAACTATGGCTACACCTTC.

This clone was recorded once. The CDR3 loop is CASSPGTGGDEQFF. CDR3 nucleotides: TGTGCCAGCAGCCCCGGGACAGGGGGCGATGAGCAGTTCTTC. V usage is TRBV6-5 and J usage is TRBJ2-1; TRBD1 matches at 12 bases. Germline V lookup: CDR1 MNHEY, CDR2 SVGAGI. The CDR3 contains 14 residues. The junction had 5 bases not matched to a gene; V was cut back by 6 bases and J by 8 bases.

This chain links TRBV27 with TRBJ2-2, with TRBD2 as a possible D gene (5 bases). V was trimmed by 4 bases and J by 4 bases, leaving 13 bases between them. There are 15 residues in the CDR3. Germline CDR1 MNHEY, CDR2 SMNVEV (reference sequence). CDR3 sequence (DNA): TGTGCCAGCAGTTCGACACCTCGGGGCACCGGGGAGCTGTTTTTT. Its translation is CASSSTPRGTGELFF.

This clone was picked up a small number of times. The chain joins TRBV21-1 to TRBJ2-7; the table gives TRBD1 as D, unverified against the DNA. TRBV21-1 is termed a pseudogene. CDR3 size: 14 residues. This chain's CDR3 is CASRGTATTYEQYF. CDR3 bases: TGTGCCAGCAGGGGGACAGCCACCACCTACGAGCAGTACTTC.

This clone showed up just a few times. CDR3 bases: TGTGCCAGCAGCAAAGCGCACGGCTCTGGAAACACCATATATTTT. Protein sequence: CASSKAHGSGNTIYF. The gene calls are TRBV21-1 and TRBJ1-3. TRBV21-1 is annotated as a pseudogene. The CDR3 extends over 15 amino acids.

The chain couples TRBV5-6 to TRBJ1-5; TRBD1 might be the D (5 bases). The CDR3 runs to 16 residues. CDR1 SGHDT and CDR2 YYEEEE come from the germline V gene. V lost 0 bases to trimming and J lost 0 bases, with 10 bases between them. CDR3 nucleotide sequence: TGTGCCAGCAGCTTGGGGGGGTTTTATAGCAATCAGCCCCAGCATTTT. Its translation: CASSLGGFYSNQPQHF.

CDR3 sequence reads: CSVVGGVGYGYTF. CDR3 coding DNA: TGCAGCGTTGTCGGGGGCGTGGGCTATGGCTACACCTTC. This chain links TRBV29-1 with TRBJ1-2, with D possibly TRBD1 on 6 matching bases. The germline V gene encodes CDR1 SQVTM and CDR2 ANQGSEA. This CDR3 spans 13 amino acids. The V end was cut by 4 bases, the J end by 4 bases, with 13 bases between. Using reference TRBV29-1 and TRBJ1-2 for the parts outside the CDR3, the full variable domain is SAVISQKPSRDICQRGTSLTIQCQVDSQVTMMFWYRQQPGQSLTLIATANQGSEATYESGFVIDKFPISRPNLTFSTLTVSNMSPEDSSIYLCSVVGGVGYGYTFGSGTRLTVV.